This T cell receptor beta chain was identified during a study of CD8 T cells in ankylosing spondylitis. This clonotype was observed many times. Its antigen is unidentified. Findings and caveats of the study: Disease-linked clones bore a CD8+ phenotype and were relatively rare in peripheral blood. Matched ankylosing spondylitis synovial fluid reportedly showed significant enrichment of disease-linked clones. Characteristic, it appeared, of ankylosing spondylitis blood was a TCR beta motif of eight or nine highly homologous variants.

Construction of TCR beta libraries was performed using quantitative 5'-RACE with molecular barcodes. TCRdb reprocessed the 5' RACE reads with MiXCR, giving one entry per CDR3 protein. The table records 250,000 to 400,000 distinct CDR3 sequences, around a tenth of them present only once. Germline lookup yields CDR1 MNHNS and CDR2 SASEGT. The CDR3 is 14 residues long. V lost 6 bases and J lost 5, with 16 bases in between. The chain uses TRBV6-1 and TRBJ1-1; D ambiguous. The clonotype was recovered from a female donor with ankylosing spondylitis or in good health (not recorded which). The sample consisted of blood, either unsorted or a sorted T cell fraction (not recorded which). The CDR3: CASSASPIRTEAFF. CDR3 sequence (DNA): TGTGCCAGCAGCGCTAGCCCTATCCGGACTGAAGCTTTCTTT.